What follows are 17 T cell receptor beta chains derived from one specimen sequenced in a study of cytomegalovirus exposure and HLA in healthy donors. The PCR made use of 60 Vbeta and 13 Jbeta primers. Assay: immunoSEQ multiplex PCR; the TCRdb copy retains only in-frame clones and omits some. The sample has 170,000 or so clones; around 77% are singletons. Input material: PBMCs. The receptors here all came from a woman aged 25-40 years in good health and CMV-seronegative.

The rearrangement links TRBV30 to TRBJ2-1; possibly TRBD2 for D (6 bases). The germline V gene encodes CDR1 GTSNPN and CDR2 SVGIG (reference sequence). V was pared by 1 base and J by 1 base, with 14 bases between. This CDR3 contains 16 residues. The CDR3 DNA reads TGTGCCTGGAGTGGGTTAACTAGCCCTTCCTACAATGAGCAGTTCTTC. Encoded protein: CAWSGLTSPSYNEQFF.

The chain combines TRBV6-6 with TRBJ1-5; D is perhaps TRBD1 (6 bases). Germline lookup yields CDR1 MNHNY and CDR2 SVGAGI (reference sequence). Trimming removed 2 bases from V and 2 bases from J, with 10 bases in between. The CDR3 runs 15 residues. The CDR3 is CASSYRGIGNQPQHF. The CDR3 DNA follows: TGTGCCAGCAGTTACAGGGGGATCGGCAATCAGCCCCAGCATTTT.

Only one count was recorded for this clone. The chain recombines TRBV9 with TRBJ2-1; D is unresolved. V was cut by 1 base and J by 9 bases, with 8 bases left in between. The CDR3 consists of 12 residues. In germline, CDR1 is SGDLS, CDR2 YYNGEE. CDR3 nucleotides: TGTGCCAGCAGCGTAAACCCCAGTGAGCAGTTCTTC. This translates into CASSVNPSEQFF.

The chain joins TRBV19 to TRBJ1-1; TRBD1 matches at 9 bases. J was trimmed by 3 bases and V by 4 bases; bases with no gene match: 3. The CDR3 extends over 14 amino acids. Per germline, CDR1 LNHDA and CDR2 SQIVND (reference sequence). The CDR3 DNA reads as TGTGCCAGTAGTACGACAGGGGGGGACACTGAAGCTTTCTTT. This translates into CASSTTGGDTEAFF.

This chain joins TRBV5-1 and TRBJ2-5, with 13 nucleotides matching TRBD2. Germline assignment: CDR1 SGHRS and CDR2 YFSETQ. This CDR3 has 15 residues. After removal of 0 bases from V and 7 bases from J, the junction contained 3 bases not matched to a gene. The CDR3 DNA sequence: TGCGCCAGCAGCTTGGAACTAGCGGGGGGGGTGACCCAGTACTTC. Protein product: CASSLELAGGVTQYF.

The rearrangement uses TRBV7-6 and TRBJ1-6; TRBD1 is a possible D gene (5 bases). Per germline, CDR1 SGHVS and CDR2 FNYEAQ. The CDR3 consists of 14 residues. Trimming left V 7 bases short and J 4 bases short, with 11 bases between. CDR3 loop: CASNQGWYNSPLHF. CDR3 in DNA: TGTGCCAGCAACCAGGGTTGGTATAATTCACCCCTCCACTTT. The variable domain in full, completed from reference TRBV7-6 and TRBJ1-6, reads GAGVSQSPRYKVTKRGQDVALRCDPISGHVSLYWYRQALGQGPEFLTYFNYEAQQDKSGLPNDRFSAERPEGSISTLTIQRTEQRDSAMYRCASNQGWYNSPLHFGNGTRLTVT.

The chain links TRBV7-9 to TRBJ2-2, with a weak D call TRBD1 (5 bases). The V gene lost 3 bases and the J gene lost 0 bases, with 8 bases spanning the gap. Germline values: CDR1 SEHNR, CDR2 FQNEAQ (reference sequence). The CDR3 consists of 15 residues. The chain's CDR3 is CASSFWGTNTGELFF. For the CDR3, the DNA is TGTGCCAGCAGCTTTTGGGGCACGAACACCGGGGAGCTGTTTTTT. The variable domain in full, with the rest retrieved from reference TRBV7-9 and TRBJ2-2, is DTGVSQNPRHKITKRGQNVTFRCDPISEHNRLYWYRQTLGQGPEFLTYFQNEAQLEKSRLLSDRFSAERPKGSFSTLEIQRTEQGDSAMYLCASSFWGTNTGELFFGEGSRLTVL.

This chain connects TRBV5-1 to TRBJ2-3; tentative D call: TRBD2 (5 bases). There are 17 residues in the CDR3. Germline CDR1 SGHRS, CDR2 YFSETQ. Between the trimmed V and J ends, which lost 0 bases and 4 bases, there was a span of 18 bases. CDR3 residues: CASSLVFGENGPDTQYF. The DNA for the CDR3 is TGCGCCAGCAGCTTGGTTTTCGGGGAGAACGGCCCAGATACGCAGTATTTT. Together with reference TRBV5-1 and TRBJ2-3, the CDR3 gives the full variable domain: KAGVTQTPRYLIKTRGQQVTLSCSPISGHRSVSWYQQTPGQGLQFLFEYFSETQRNKGNFPGRFSGRQFSNSRSEMNVSTLELGDSALYLCASSLVFGENGPDTQYFGPGTRLTVL.

V gene TRBV7-9 combines with J gene TRBJ1-6; D remains ambiguous. Germline assignment: CDR1 SEHNR and CDR2 FQNEAQ (reference sequence). This CDR3 contains 14 residues. The V end was cut by 1 base, the J end by 10 bases, with 11 bases between. The CDR3 loop reads CASSLVPPGSPLHF. The DNA for the CDR3 is TGTGCCAGCAGCTTAGTACCGCCTGGCTCACCCCTCCACTTT.

This clone appeared a few times. The rearrangement links TRBV5-1 to TRBJ2-1, with 7 bases lining up with TRBD1. Germline V gene lookup returns CDR1 SGHRS and CDR2 YFSETQ. V shed 4 bases and J 10 bases; nucleotides not matched to a gene: 11. The CDR3 has 14 residues. The CDR3 region has the DNA TGCGCCAGCAGCCCGACAGGGTCCGGTGGGGAGCAGTTCTTC. Translated, it gives CASSPTGSGGEQFF.

The chain carries TRBV2 and TRBJ2-2; 8 bases agree with TRBD1. Looked up from germline, CDR1 is SNHLY and CDR2 is FYNNEI. The CDR3 length is 16 residues. The J segment lost 2 bases and the V segment lost 3 bases, leaving 5 bases of the junction unmatched. In nucleotides, the CDR3 is TGTGCCAGCAGTGACCCAGGGGGCCGTAACACCGGGGAGCTGTTTTTT. Its protein is CASSDPGGRNTGELFF. The entire variable domain, with the rest obtained from reference TRBV2 and TRBJ2-2, is as follows: EPEVTQTPSHQVTQMGQEVILRCVPISNHLYFYWYRQILGQKVEFLVSFYNNEISEKSEIFDDQFSVERPDGSNFTLKIRSTKLEDSAMYFCASSDPGGRNTGELFFGEGSRLTVL.

The chain is built from TRBV2 and TRBJ2-1, with D possibly TRBD2 on 6 matching bases. Germline CDR1 is SNHLY and CDR2 is FYNNEI. The CDR3 totals 16 residues. Between the trimmed V and J ends, which lost 6 bases and 4 bases, there was a span of 19 bases. CDR3 loop: CASSVTPGGTYNEQFF. For the CDR3, the DNA is TGTGCCAGCAGCGTCACCCCTGGCGGGACTTACAATGAGCAGTTCTTC.

This clone was seen only a few times. The gene calls are TRBV19 and TRBJ2-1, with a possible D match to TRBD2 (7 bases). V was shortened by 3 bases and J by 10 bases, with 10 bases between the two germline ends. Germline V gene lookup returns CDR1 LNHDA and CDR2 SQIVND (reference sequence). The CDR3 runs 12 residues. CDR3 residues: CASSIRGGEQFF. The CDR3 DNA sequence: TGTGCCAGTAGTATCAGGGGAGGGGAGCAGTTCTTC.

The chain recombines TRBV27 with TRBJ2-7; 12 bases are a match to TRBD2. The CDR3 extends over 16 amino acids. The V gene's germline CDR1 is MNHEY and CDR2 SMNVEV (reference sequence). V was pared by 3 bases and J by 6 bases, with 9 bases of the junction left unmatched. The DNA for the CDR3 is TGTGCCAGCAGTTTTACGCTAGCGGGAGGGCCGGTCGAGCAGTACTTC. Translation: CASSFTLAGGPVEQYF.

Here the CDR3 DNA reads TGTGCCAGCAGTTACGCAGGGAACAACTATGGCTACACCTTC. It encodes CASSYAGNNYGYTF. The rearrangement uses TRBV6-5 and TRBJ1-2, with a possible D match to TRBD1 (5 bases). The CDR3 is 14 residues long. V was trimmed by 2 bases and J by 2 bases, leaving 9 bases between them. Per the germline V gene, CDR1 is MNHEY and CDR2 is SVGAGI.

This sequence joins TRBV5-8 and TRBJ1-5; 7 bases fit TRBD1. CDR3 size: 15 residues. In germline, CDR1 is SGHTS, CDR2 YDEGEE. Trimming took 4 bases from V and 5 from J; bases not matched to a gene: 9. The CDR3 is CASSIRQGIYQPQHF. CDR3 DNA: TGTGCCAGCAGCATCAGACAGGGCATCTATCAGCCCCAGCATTTT. Using reference TRBV5-8 and TRBJ1-5 for the parts outside the CDR3, the full variable domain is EAGVTQSPTHLIKTRGQQATLRCSPISGHTSVYWYQQALGLGLQFLLWYDEGEERNRGNFPPRFSGRQFPNYSSELNVNALELEDSALYLCASSIRQGIYQPQHFGDGTRLSIL.

V is TRBV5-4 and J is TRBJ2-1; 9 bases are shared with TRBD2. This CDR3 is 15 amino acids long. Germline lookup yields CDR1 SGHNT and CDR2 YYREEE (reference sequence). Germline trimming cut 4 bases from V and 6 bases from J; bases unmatched to any gene: 8. Written as DNA, the CDR3 is TGTGCCAGCAGCCCGGGACTAGCAGTTAGCAATGAGCAGTTCTTC. This translates into CASSPGLAVSNEQFF.